These 10 T cell receptor beta chains came from one sample sequenced in a study of blood T cell repertoires in COVID-19. Generated by immunoSEQ multiplex PCR, the TCRdb table keeps only in-frame clones and is missing some. The table shows under 400,000 clones, with about 92% occurring only once. The sample was peripheral blood. Source of these receptors: a woman aged 55-70 years with COVID-19, enrolled during active disease.

The CDR3 is CASSLIQGSSRQGGYTF. CDR3 sequence (DNA): TGTGCCAGCAGCTTAATCCAGGGGAGCTCTCGACAGGGTGGCTACACCTTC. This chain joins TRBV11-2 and TRBJ1-2; 7 positions match TRBD1. The J segment lost 7 bases and the V segment lost 2 bases, leaving 16 bases of the junction unmatched. Per germline, CDR1 SGHAT and CDR2 FQNNGV. The CDR3 is 17 amino acids.

The V call is TRBV18, the J call TRBJ2-3; 14 bases match TRBD2. Germline lookup yields CDR1 KGHSH and CDR2 LQKENI. The CDR3 is 17 amino acids. The V segment lost 3 bases and the J segment 5 bases; nucleotides outside the gene matches: 7. The CDR3 coding sequence is TGTGCCAGCTCACCCCAACAAGGGACTAGCGGGGGAGATACGCAGTATTTT. This encodes CASSPQQGTSGGDTQYF.

The chain carries TRBV5-4 and TRBJ2-5, with 9 bases matching TRBD2. Germline CDR1 is SGHNT and CDR2 is YYREEE (reference sequence). Trimming took 0 bases from V and 5 from J; bases not matched to a gene: 8. The CDR3 sequence is 16 residues long. The CDR3 bases are TGTGCCAGCAGCTTGGAAGCGGGGGGAATCGACGAGACCCAGTACTTC. It translates to CASSLEAGGIDETQYF.

This sequence joins TRBV5-8 and TRBJ1-1; D is perhaps TRBD1 (5 bases). Germline V lookup: CDR1 SGHTS, CDR2 YDEGEE. Trimming removed 4 bases from V and 5 bases from J, with 15 bases in between. The CDR3 sequence is 14 residues long. CDR3 DNA sequence: TGTGCCAGCAGCCCCCAGGGAGGGAGGACTGAAGCTTTCTTT. Amino acids: CASSPQGGRTEAFF.

The rearrangement uses TRBV19 and TRBJ1-1; 7 bases fit TRBD1. Unmatched junction bases numbered 5, after V lost 6 bases and J lost 4 bases. The CDR3 is 13 amino acids. From germline, CDR1 is LNHDA and CDR2 SQIVND (reference sequence). DNA of the CDR3: TGTGCCAGTAGAGAGGGGGCTGTCACTGAAGCTTTCTTT. It codes for CASREGAVTEAFF.

The chain employs TRBV13 and TRBJ2-5, with D tentatively TRBD2 (6 bases). The germline V gene has CDR1 PRHDT and CDR2 FYEKMQ (reference sequence). This CDR3 has 15 residues. The V end lost 3 bases, the J end lost 2 bases, and 13 bases lay between the germline ends. In DNA, the CDR3 is TGTGCCAGCAGCTTGCGACTAGGTGGGCAAGAGACCCAGTACTTC. Amino acid sequence: CASSLRLGGQETQYF.

The CDR3 sequence is CAITMLGQGIIRYTF. CDR3 coding DNA: TGTGCCATCACAATGCTCGGACAGGGGATAATTCGCTACACCTTC. This rearrangement joins TRBV28 to TRBJ1-2; 9 nucleotides agree with TRBD1. CDR3 size: 15 residues. Germline loops: CDR1 MDHEN, CDR2 SYDVKM. Trimming took 10 bases from V and 9 from J; bases not matched to a gene: 18.

CDR3 sequence (DNA): TGTGCCAGCAGAGAGACCGGGACAGGGGGCGGTGAAGCTTTCTTT. This codes for CASRETGTGGGEAFF. This sequence joins TRBV28 and TRBJ1-1; 12 bases fit TRBD1. V was clipped by 6 bases and J by 7 bases; unmatched bases: 9. Germline V gene lookup returns CDR1 MDHEN and CDR2 SYDVKM. This CDR3 is 15 amino acids long.

V usage is TRBV2 and J usage is TRBJ1-5; 7 nucleotides match TRBD1. J lost 5 bases, V lost 6 bases, and 10 bases had no gene match. Germline CDR1 SNHLY, CDR2 FYNNEI. CDR3 length equals 15 residues. CDR3 coding DNA: TGTGCCAGCAGCCCGATATTACAGGGGTATCAGCCCCAGCATTTT. It encodes CASSPILQGYQPQHF.

This chain links TRBV28 with TRBJ1-2, with 7 bases identical to TRBD1. Germline V gene lookup returns CDR1 MDHEN and CDR2 SYDVKM. V was pared by 6 bases and J by 0 bases, with 4 bases of the junction left unmatched. The CDR3 is 14 amino acids. In DNA, the CDR3 is TGTGCCAGCAGAATGACAGGGACTAACTATGGCTACACCTTC. Amino acid sequence: CASRMTGTNYGYTF.